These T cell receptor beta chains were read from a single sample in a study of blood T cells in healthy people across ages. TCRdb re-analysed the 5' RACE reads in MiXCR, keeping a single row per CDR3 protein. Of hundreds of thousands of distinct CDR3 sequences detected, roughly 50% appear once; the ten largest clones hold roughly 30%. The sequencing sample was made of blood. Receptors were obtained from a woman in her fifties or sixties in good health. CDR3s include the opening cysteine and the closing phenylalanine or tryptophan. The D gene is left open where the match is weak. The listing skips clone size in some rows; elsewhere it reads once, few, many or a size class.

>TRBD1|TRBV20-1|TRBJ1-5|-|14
CSAGDRGLDQPQHF
TGCAGTGCGGGGGACAGGGGGTTGGATCAGCCCCAGCATTTT
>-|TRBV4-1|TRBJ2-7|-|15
CASSQQLRLTYEQYF
TGCGCCAGCAGCCAGCAACTCCGACTTACCTACGAGCAGTACTTC
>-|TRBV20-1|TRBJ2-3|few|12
CSAPRGGDTQYF
TGCAGTGCTCCCAGAGGTGGAGATACGCAGTATTTT
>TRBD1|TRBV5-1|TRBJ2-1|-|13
CASRDRGGNEQFF
TGCGCCAGCCGGGACAGGGGGGGAAATGAGCAGTTCTTC
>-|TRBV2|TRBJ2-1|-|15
CASSDDMGSYNEQFF
TGTGCCAGCAGTGATGACATGGGCTCCTACAATGAGCAGTTCTTC
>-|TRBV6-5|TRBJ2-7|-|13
CASGRGNLHEQYF
TGTGCCAGCGGTCGGGGTAACTTGCACGAGCAGTACTTC
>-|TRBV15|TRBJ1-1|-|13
CATSRQFRTEAFF
TGTGCCACCAGCAGACAATTTCGCACTGAAGCTTTCTTT
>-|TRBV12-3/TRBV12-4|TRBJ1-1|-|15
CASFQRGGWNTEAFF
TGTGCCAGCTTCCAAAGGGGGGGATGGAACACTGAAGCTTTCTTT
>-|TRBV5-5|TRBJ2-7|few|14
CASTPRAESYEQYF
TGTGCCAGCACCCCGAGGGCGGAGTCCTACGAGCAGTACTTC
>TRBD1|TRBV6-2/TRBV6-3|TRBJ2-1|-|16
CASSYRQGSSYNEQFF
TGTGCCAGCAGTTACCGACAGGGCTCCTCCTACAATGAGCAGTTCTTC
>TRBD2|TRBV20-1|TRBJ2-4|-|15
CSAPGAGVAKNIQYF
TGCAGTGCCCCGGGTGCGGGGGTAGCCAAAAACATTCAGTACTTC
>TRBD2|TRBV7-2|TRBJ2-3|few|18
CASSLDGTSGRAADTQYF
TGTGCCAGCAGCTTAGATGGGACTAGCGGGAGGGCGGCAGATACGCAGTATTTT
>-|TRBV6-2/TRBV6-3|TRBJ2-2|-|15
CASSYRRSNTGELFF
TGTGCCAGCAGTTACCGCAGATCGAACACCGGGGAGCTGTTTTTT
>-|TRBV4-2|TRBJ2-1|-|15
CASSPRGDRGREQFF
TGTGCCAGCAGCCCTAGAGGGGACCGGGGCAGAGAGCAGTTCTTC
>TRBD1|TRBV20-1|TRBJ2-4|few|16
CSANSEGGGSTGEQYF
TGCAGTGCTAATAGTGAGGGTGGGGGATCTACAGGGGAGCAGTACTTC
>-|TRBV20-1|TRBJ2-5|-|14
CSAPGTSYQETQYF
TGCAGTGCCCCCGGGACCTCGTACCAAGAGACCCAGTACTTC
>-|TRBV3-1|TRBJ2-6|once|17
CASSQARTISGANVLTF
TGTGCCAGCAGCCAAGCCCGGACAATCTCTGGGGCCAACGTCCTGACTTTC
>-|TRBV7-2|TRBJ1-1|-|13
CASSRSGGPEAFF
TGTGCCAGCAGCCGCAGCGGGGGCCCTGAAGCTTTCTTT
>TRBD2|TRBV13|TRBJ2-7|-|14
CASSPAGRLGEQYF
TGTGCCAGCAGCCCAGCCGGGAGGCTCGGCGAGCAGTACTTC
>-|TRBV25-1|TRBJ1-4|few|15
CASRGQGFTNEKLFF
TGTGCCAGCCGGGGGCAGGGCTTCACTAATGAAAAACTGTTTTTT
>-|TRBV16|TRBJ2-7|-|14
CASSHRTDTYEQYF
TGTGCCAGCAGCCATAGGACGGATACCTACGAGCAGTACTTC
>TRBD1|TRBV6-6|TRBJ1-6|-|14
CASSPDRDNSPLHF
TGTGCCAGCAGCCCTGACAGGGACAATTCACCCCTCCACTTT
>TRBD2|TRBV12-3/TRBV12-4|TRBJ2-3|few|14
CASTRLADTDTQYF
TGTGCCAGCACCCGACTAGCAGACACAGATACGCAGTATTTT
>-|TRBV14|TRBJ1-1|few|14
CASSRSVRNTEAFF
TGTGCCAGCAGCCGATCGGTAAGGAACACTGAAGCTTTCTTT
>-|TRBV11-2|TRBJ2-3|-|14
CASSLDLAADTQYF
TGTGCCAGCAGCTTAGATCTAGCTGCAGATACGCAGTATTTT
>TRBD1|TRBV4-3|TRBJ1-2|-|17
CASSQELQGWANYGYTF
TGCGCCAGCAGCCAAGAGCTACAGGGGTGGGCTAACTATGGCTACACCTTC
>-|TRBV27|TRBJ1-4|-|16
CASSLRGTTTNEKLFF
TGTGCCAGCAGTTTACGAGGGACAACAACTAATGAAAAACTGTTTTTT
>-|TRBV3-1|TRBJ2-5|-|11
CASSQEGAPYF
TGTGCCAGCAGCCAAGAGGGGGCACCGTACTTC
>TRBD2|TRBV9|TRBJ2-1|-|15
CASSASGRSYNEQFF
TGTGCCAGCAGCGCGAGCGGGAGATCCTACAATGAGCAGTTCTTC
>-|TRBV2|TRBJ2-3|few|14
CASRGDIHTDTQYF
TGTGCCAGCAGAGGGGACATTCACACAGATACGCAGTATTTT
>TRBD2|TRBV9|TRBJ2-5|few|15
CASSGGLAGGETQYF
TGTGCCAGCAGCGGAGGACTAGCGGGAGGGGAGACCCAGTACTTC
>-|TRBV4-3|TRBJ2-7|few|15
CASSQAWARSYEQYF
TGCGCCAGCAGCCAAGCGTGGGCCCGCTCCTACGAGCAGTACTTC
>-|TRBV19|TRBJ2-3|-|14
CASSIGYMLDTQYF
TGTGCCAGTAGTATTGGTTATATGTTGGATACGCAGTATTTT